The 30 T cell receptor beta chains below come from one sample, sequenced in a study of human T cells and chemical hapten exposure. Regarding time point: pre-sensitization, week 0. Treatment reported: therapeutic diphenylcyclopropenone sensitization with weekly scalp DPC. Via MiXCR, TCRdb re-called the RACE reads, giving one row per CDR3 protein. Among 270,000 or so distinct CDR3 sequences listed, around 7.7% were seen once. The source material was whole blood, sampled in connection with sensitization to the hapten diphenylcyclopropenone (DPC). These receptors all stem from a man aged 18 to 29 with alopecia areata. Some clones in this sample may be carry-over from other donors' samples.

V usage is TRBV6-2 or TRBV6-3 and J usage is TRBJ1-1; a possible D gene is TRBD1 (5 bases). V shed 6 bases and J shed 4 bases, with 18 bases lying between them. Looked up from germline, CDR1 is MNHEY and CDR2 is SVGEGT. This CDR3 is 15 amino acids long. CDR3 coding DNA: TGTGCCAGCAGCCAGATACCGGACAAGGGCACTGAAGCTTTCTTT. Translation gives CASSQIPDKGTEAFF.

This clonotype turned up a few times. This chain uses TRBV6-1 with TRBJ2-1, with D perhaps TRBD2 (6 bases). The V gene's germline CDR1 is MNHNS and CDR2 SASEGT. The CDR3 has 15 residues. Deletions cut 1 base from V and 10 bases from J, with 17 bases between. The CDR3 loop is CASSEDVASEGEQFF. The CDR3 nucleotides are TGTGCCAGCAGTGAAGACGTGGCTTCGGAGGGGGAGCAGTTCTTC.

Ten or more counts support this clonotype. This rearrangement joins TRBV9 to TRBJ1-6; D unclear. CDR1 and CDR2 from the germline V gene are SGDLS and YYNGEE. The CDR3 runs to 15 residues. Deletions cut 3 bases from V and 7 bases from J, with 14 bases between. The CDR3 loop reads CASSATGAGNSPLHF. The CDR3 DNA reads TGTGCCAGCAGCGCTACGGGCGCCGGGAATTCACCCCTCCACTTT. The variable domain in full, with the rest retrieved from reference TRBV9 and TRBJ1-6, is DSGVTQTPKHLITATGQRVTLRCSPRSGDLSVYWYQQSLDQGLQFLIQYYNGEERAKGNILERFSAQQFPDLHSELNLSSLELGDSALYFCASSATGAGNSPLHFGNGTRLTVT.

This clonotype was seen more than once but under ten times. This chain uses TRBV29-1 with TRBJ2-1; D is perhaps TRBD1 or TRBD2 (6 bases each). CDR3 length: 14 amino acids. The germline V gene encodes CDR1 SQVTM and CDR2 ANQGSEA. With 4 bases removed from V and 6 bases from J, the gap between germline ends came to 16 bases. The CDR3 loop reads CSVGSRGGGNEQFF. The CDR3 nucleotides read TGCAGCGTTGGTTCGCGAGGAGGGGGCAATGAGCAGTTCTTC.

This clonotype was picked up a small number of times. V and J are TRBV4-1 and TRBJ1-1; TRBD1 is a possible D gene (6 bases). The CDR3 length is 15 residues. Germline V lookup: CDR1 MGHRA, CDR2 YSYEKL. V lost 1 base and J 6 bases, leaving 15 bases between the germline ends. As DNA, the CDR3 is TGCGCCAGCAGCCAAGTCACAGGGACGCGCGCTGAAGCTTTCTTT. Protein: CASSQVTGTRAEAFF.

The sample holds many counts of this clonotype. The CDR3 nucleotides read TGTGCCAGCAGCGTAGATTGGACAGCAGAAACCTATGGCTACACCTTC. Protein product: CASSVDWTAETYGYTF. The chain carries TRBV9 and TRBJ1-2, with a weak D call TRBD1 (6 bases). The CDR3 spans 16 residues. V gave up 0 bases and J gave up 4 bases, with 16 bases separating them. The germline V gene has CDR1 SGDLS and CDR2 YYNGEE.

In this sample, this clonotype turned up many times. This chain links TRBV4-3 with TRBJ1-1; 9 bases are a match to TRBD1. The J segment lost 5 bases and the V segment lost 0 bases, leaving 4 bases of the junction unmatched. Germline loops: CDR1 LGHNA, CDR2 YSLEER. The CDR3 is made up of 15 amino acids. The DNA for the CDR3 is TGCGCCAGCAGCCAAGAGCAGGACAGGGGAACTGAAGCTTTCTTT. Translating gives CASSQEQDRGTEAFF.

This clonotype was picked up a small number of times. This rearrangement joins TRBV20-1 to TRBJ1-4; TRBD1 matches 8 bases. CDR1 is DFQATT and CDR2 is SNEGSKA in the germline V gene (reference sequence). J gave up 7 bases and V 4 bases, and 5 bases lay outside the gene matches. This CDR3 is 13 amino acids long. DNA for the CDR3: TGCAGTGCTATCAGGGGGCGTTTTGAAAAACTGTTTTTT. Translation gives CSAIRGRFEKLFF.

There are many counts of this clonotype. The chain combines TRBV24-1 with TRBJ1-1; D is perhaps TRBD1 (6 bases). Germline values: CDR1 KGHDR, CDR2 SFDVKD. The V end was cut by 5 bases, the J end by 5 bases, with 11 bases between. The CDR3 consists of 13 residues. This CDR3 is CATSAGAGTEAFF. In nucleotides, the CDR3 is TGTGCCACCAGTGCGGGGGCAGGGACTGAAGCTTTCTTT.

There are many counts of this clonotype. The chain combines TRBV7-2 with TRBJ2-5; D is ambiguous. Germline-derived CDR1 and CDR2 are SGHTA and FQGNSA. Trimming stripped 6 bases from V and 5 bases from J, with 7 bases between. The CDR3 loop spans 11 amino acids. The CDR3: CASRSGETQYF. The DNA of the CDR3 is TGTGCCAGCAGATCAGGCGAGACCCAGTACTTC.

Ten or more counts support this clonotype. This chain connects TRBV5-1 to TRBJ1-1; D is perhaps TRBD1 (6 bases). V was clipped by 5 bases and J by 2 bases, with 22 bases between them. The CDR3 consists of 17 residues. Germline-derived CDR1 and CDR2 are SGHRS and YFSETQ. CDR3 sequence (DNA): TGCGCCAGCAGACAACCCGGGACAAGCTACTCTAACACTGAAGCTTTCTTT. Translated, it gives CASRQPGTSYSNTEAFF.

The sample holds a few counts of this clonotype. The chain joins TRBV28 to TRBJ2-5; D unresolved. CDR3 size: 13 residues. V lost 3 bases to trimming and J lost 2 bases, with 7 bases between them. Germline V gene lookup returns CDR1 MDHEN and CDR2 SYDVKM. CDR3 in amino acids: CASSFNSQETQYF. As DNA, the CDR3 is TGTGCCAGCAGTTTCAACTCTCAAGAGACCCAGTACTTC.

The J gene is TRBJ2-5, the V gene TRBV9, with unresolved D. Germline V gene lookup returns CDR1 SGDLS and CDR2 YYNGEE. The V end was cut by 0 bases, the J end by 2 bases, with 11 bases between. The CDR3 consists of 15 residues. The DNA for the CDR3 is TGTGCCAGCAGCGTAGGAAGAGGCGGTCAAGAGACCCAGTACTTC. Protein product: CASSVGRGGQETQYF.

The table lists this clonotype with a few counts. This chain uses TRBV29-1 with TRBJ1-1; D is unclear. This CDR3 is built from 13 residues. CDR1 and CDR2 from the germline V gene are SQVTM and ANQGSEA. V was pared by 4 bases and J by 1 base, with 10 bases between. The CDR3 region is CSVGPDWNTEAFF. CDR3 coding DNA: TGCAGCGTTGGACCAGATTGGAACACTGAAGCTTTCTTT.

This clonotype was counted between two and nine times. In nucleotides, the CDR3 is TGCGCCAGCAGCTTGGCTCGCCTAGCGGGACCCTCTGGGGCCAACGTCCTGACTTTC. This codes for CASSLARLAGPSGANVLTF. The chain recombines TRBV5-1 with TRBJ2-6, with 9 bases aligning to TRBD2. The V segment lost 0 bases and the J segment 0 bases; nucleotides outside the gene matches: 7. The CDR3 runs 19 residues. Germline V CDR1 and CDR2: SGHRS, YFSETQ. Full variable domain (missing parts from reference TRBV5-1 and TRBJ2-6): KAGVTQTPRYLIKTRGQQVTLSCSPISGHRSVSWYQQTPGQGLQFLFEYFSETQRNKGNFPGRFSGRQFSNSRSEMNVSTLELGDSALYLCASSLARLAGPSGANVLTFGAGSRLTVL.

J is TRBJ1-5 and V is TRBV5-1, with TRBD1 identical over 9 bases. Germline-derived CDR1 and CDR2 are SGHRS and YFSETQ. J gave up 0 bases and V 6 bases, and 10 bases lay outside the gene matches. The CDR3 is 17 amino acids. The CDR3 protein is CASNRQGETYSNQPQHF. CDR3 nucleotides: TGCGCCAGCAACCGACAGGGGGAAACCTATAGCAATCAGCCCCAGCATTTT.

This clonotype was observed a few times. This rearrangement joins TRBV6-2 or TRBV6-3 to TRBJ2-1, with D tentatively TRBD2 (6 bases). Germline values: CDR1 MNHEY, CDR2 SVGEGT. The CDR3 consists of 16 residues. The V end lost 1 base, the J end lost 2 bases, and 12 bases lay between the germline ends. The CDR3 loop is CASSYWAGRTYNEQFF. The DNA for the CDR3 is TGTGCCAGCAGTTACTGGGCGGGGCGGACCTACAATGAGCAGTTCTTC.

Only a few counts were recorded for this clonotype. This chain links TRBV6-6 with TRBJ2-1; the match to TRBD2 covers 10 bases. Germline V gene sequence: CDR1 MNHNY, CDR2 SVGAGI (reference sequence). The V and J ends lost 4 bases and 4 bases, in that order; junction bases with no gene match: 1. The CDR3 is 14 residues long. CDR3 nucleotides: TGTGCCAGCAGTTCTAGCGGGGGTTACAATGAGCAGTTCTTC. Its protein product is CASSSSGGYNEQFF.

This clonotype showed up just a few times. This chain links TRBV29-1 with TRBJ2-3; no reliable D call. CDR3 length: 12 residues. Germline lookup yields CDR1 SQVTM and CDR2 ANQGSEA. Between the trimmed V and J ends, which lost 6 bases and 2 bases, there was a span of 9 bases. DNA of the CDR3: TGCAGCGTGTTTAAGTACACAGATACGCAGTATTTT. It translates to CSVFKYTDTQYF.

In regard to this clonotype: The CDR3 ends on some other residue instead of the conserved phenylalanine or tryptophan, so this is likely a read error. The chain uses TRBV6-5 and TRBJ1-1; no clear D gene. Germline V gene lookup returns CDR1 MNHEY and CDR2 SVGAGI. V lost 0 bases and J 6 bases, leaving 8 bases between the germline ends. The CDR3 consists of 13 residues. CDR3 in amino acids: CASSYSRLPEAFS. The CDR3 DNA reads as TGTGCCAGCAGTTACTCCCGCCTCCCTGAAGCTTTCTCT.

The V call is TRBV5-1, the J call TRBJ1-1; 7 bases are shared with TRBD1. The germline V gene encodes CDR1 SGHRS and CDR2 YFSETQ. This CDR3 is 15 amino acids long. V dropped 4 bases and J dropped 2; count of bases not matched to a gene: 8. The CDR3 loop is CASSPLQGINTEAFF. CDR3 nucleotide sequence: TGCGCCAGCAGCCCCTTACAGGGGATTAACACTGAAGCTTTCTTT.

This sequence joins TRBV18 and TRBJ2-7; TRBD1 might be the D (6 bases). Germline V gives CDR1 KGHSH, CDR2 LQKENI. Trimming shortened V by 6 bases and J by 0 bases, and 12 bases separated the two germline ends. This CDR3 has 14 amino acids. The CDR3 bases are TGTGCCAGCTCCGGGACACATAACTCCTACGAGCAGTACGTC. Translating gives CASSGTHNSYEQYV.

The CDR3 spells CASRTLTSYEQYF. CDR3 DNA sequence: TGTGCCAGCCGGACACTCACCTCCTACGAGCAGTACTTC. V is TRBV11-2 and J is TRBJ2-7; tentative D call: TRBD1 (5 bases). CDR3 size: 13 residues. Germline CDR1 reads SGHAT; CDR2 reads FQNNGV. V shed 8 bases and J shed 0 bases, with 11 bases lying between them.

The rearrangement uses TRBV12-3 or TRBV12-4 and TRBJ2-5, with TRBD1 matching over 7 bases. The CDR3 is 15 amino acids. Trimming at V came to 5 bases and at J to 6 bases, leaving 12 bases not matched to a gene. DNA of the CDR3: TGTGCCAGCAGTGCCGGGGTTAGGGGGCGAAAGACCCAGTACTTC. Protein product: CASSAGVRGRKTQYF.

The chain is built from TRBV4-1 and TRBJ2-3; possibly TRBD2 for D (6 bases). This CDR3 comprises 18 residues. The V end lost 0 bases, the J end lost 0 bases, and 16 bases lay between the germline ends. The germline CDR1 and CDR2 sequences are MGHRA and YSYEKL. Here the CDR3 reads CASSQDQSGGTSTDTQYF. As DNA, the CDR3 is TGCGCCAGCAGCCAAGATCAATCAGGCGGGACGAGCACAGATACGCAGTATTTT.

This clonotype appeared a few times. The chain couples TRBV27 to TRBJ2-7; the match to TRBD1 covers 7 bases. The CDR3 consists of 14 residues. V was pared by 6 bases and J by 0 bases, with 5 bases of the junction left unmatched. Germline CDR1 reads MNHEY; CDR2 reads SMNVEV (reference sequence). The CDR3 here is CASSQGQSSYEQYV. DNA of the CDR3: TGTGCCAGCAGCCAGGGACAGAGCTCCTACGAGCAGTACGTC.

This clonotype has only a few counts. The gene calls are TRBV12-3 or TRBV12-4 and TRBJ1-1; no reliable D call. V shed 1 base and J shed 2 bases, with 5 bases lying between them. The CDR3 runs 13 residues. As DNA, the CDR3 is TGTGCCAGCAGTTTAGTCTTCAACACTGAAGCTTTCTTT. This sequence encodes CASSLVFNTEAFF.

V gene TRBV4-2 combines with J gene TRBJ1-5, with a tentative D call TRBD1 (5 bases). This CDR3 is 18 amino acids long. V lost 0 bases, J lost 1 base, and 16 bases lay in between. The V gene's germline CDR1 is LGHNA and CDR2 YNFKEQ. The CDR3 DNA reads as TGTGCCAGCAGCCAAGATCGCTGGGGGTCTCTCAGCAATCAGCCCCAGCATTTT. This codes for CASSQDRWGSLSNQPQHF.

This clonotype was counted a few times. This chain links TRBV6-5 with TRBJ2-5; no reliable D call. With 6 bases removed from V and 2 bases from J, the gap between germline ends came to 13 bases. The CDR3 contains 14 residues. From germline, CDR1 is MNHEY and CDR2 SVGAGI. CDR3 loop: CASSNHQQQETQYF. Written as DNA, the CDR3 is TGTGCCAGCAGCAACCATCAGCAGCAAGAGACCCAGTACTTC.

This chain uses TRBV10-3 with TRBJ2-7, with a tentative D call TRBD2 (6 bases). The germline V and J ends were trimmed by 0 bases and 3 bases, with 9 bases remaining between them. In germline, CDR1 is ENHRY, CDR2 SYGVKD. The CDR3 covers 14 residues. CDR3 protein: CAISESGRIYEQYF. The CDR3 DNA reads as TGTGCCATCAGTGAGTCAGGGAGGATCTACGAGCAGTACTTC.